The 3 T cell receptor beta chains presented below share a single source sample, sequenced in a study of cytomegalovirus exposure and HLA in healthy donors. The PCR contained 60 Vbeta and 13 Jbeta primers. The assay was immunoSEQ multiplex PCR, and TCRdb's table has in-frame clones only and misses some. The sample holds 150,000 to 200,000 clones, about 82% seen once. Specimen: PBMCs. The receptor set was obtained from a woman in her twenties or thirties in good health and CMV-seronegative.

The CDR3 nucleotides read TGTGCCAGCAGCCCCGGACAGGGGTACGCTGAAGCTTTCTTT. The encoded protein is CASSPGQGYAEAFF. The rearrangement uses TRBV11-1 and TRBJ1-1; the match to TRBD1 covers 9 bases. The CDR3 extends over 14 amino acids. V lost 5 bases to trimming and J lost 6 bases; unmatched junction nucleotides: 7. CDR1 and CDR2 from the germline V gene are SGHAT and FQDESV (reference sequence).

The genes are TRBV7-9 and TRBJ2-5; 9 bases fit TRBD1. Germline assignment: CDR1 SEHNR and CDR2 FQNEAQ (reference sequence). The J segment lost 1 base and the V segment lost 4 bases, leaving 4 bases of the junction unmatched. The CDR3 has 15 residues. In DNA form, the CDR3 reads TGTGCCAGCAGCTCGCTGGGACAGGGCCAAGAGACCCAGTACTTC. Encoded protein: CASSSLGQGQETQYF.

Here the CDR3 reads CASSPFAGRASGANVLTF. The CDR3 DNA reads TGCGCCAGCAGCCCCTTTGCGGGCCGTGCCTCTGGGGCCAACGTCCTGACTTTC. This chain uses TRBV5-1 with TRBJ2-6; tentatively, D is TRBD2 (5 bases). V lost 4 bases and J 0 bases, leaving 17 bases between the germline ends. This CDR3 comprises 18 residues. CDR1 and CDR2 from the germline V gene are SGHRS and YFSETQ.